The rows below give T cell receptor beta chains drawn from one sample of a study of blood T cell repertoires in COVID-19. TCRdb's copy holds only in-frame clones and misses some; the assay was immunoSEQ multiplex PCR. Of about 200,000 clones detected, 70% to 90% appear once; the ten largest clones hold 2% to 2.5%. Sample: peripheral blood. The receptors here all came from a man aged 25 to 45 who had recovered from COVID-19. Both conserved end residues are part of each CDR3. A D gene is named only where the DNA matches it firmly. A row's size may be missing; if present it is once, few, many or a size class.

CDR3 DNA,CDR3 protein,V gene,D gene,J gene,clone size
TGTGCCAGCTCACCACCGGGGCAGGAAAATGAAAAACTGTTTTTT,CASSPPGQENEKLFF,TRBV18,.,TRBJ1-4,few
TGTGCCTGGGACTCCAGGGATAATTCACCCCTCCACTTT,CAWDSRDNSPLHF,TRBV30,.,TRBJ1-6,.
TGCGCCAGCCGAAGTAAGAGCGGGGGGTCCCACTACGAGCAGTACTTC,CASRSKSGGSHYEQYF,TRBV10-2,TRBD2,TRBJ2-7,.
TGTGCCACCTTGTCGGGCGGGGGGCAGTCCTCCGGGGAGCTGTTTTTT,CATLSGGGQSSGELFF,TRBV24-1,TRBD2,TRBJ2-2,once
TGCAGCGCCGGGACAGGGGTCCGCGAGCAGTACTTC,CSAGTGVREQYF,TRBV29-1,TRBD1,TRBJ2-7,.
TGTGCCAGCAGCCAATGGCTAGCGGGGAGACATTACAATGAGCAGTTCTTC,CASSQWLAGRHYNEQFF,TRBV3-1/TRBV3-2,TRBD2,TRBJ2-1,.
TGTGCCAGCTTCAACCTCCTAGGTGAAAAACTGTTTTTT,CASFNLLGEKLFF,TRBV18,.,TRBJ1-4,.
TGTGCCACCGACGAGGGCACAGATACGCAGTATTTT,CATDEGTDTQYF,TRBV12-3/TRBV12-4,.,TRBJ2-3,.
TGTGCCACCAGTGATCCGGTCCATCGTGTAGATGAGCAGTTCTTC,CATSDPVHRVDEQFF,TRBV24-1,.,TRBJ2-1,.
TGCGCCAGCAGTGAGTCATCCAGGGAAGCTTTCTTT,CASSESSREAFF,TRBV10-1,.,TRBJ1-1,.
TGCGCCAGCAGCCTCTGGACTAGCGGGGGTGCCTACAATGAGCAGTTCTTC,CASSLWTSGGAYNEQFF,TRBV5-1,TRBD2,TRBJ2-1,.
TGTGCCAGCAGCCCGCCTGGGGACAGGGGCCCTGAAGCTTTCTTT,CASSPPGDRGPEAFF,TRBV11-1,TRBD1,TRBJ1-1,.
TGTGCCAGCAGCTTGCCAACTCTGCGGCCTAACTATGGCTACACCTTC,CASSLPTLRPNYGYTF,TRBV5-6,.,TRBJ1-2,.
TGTGCCGCCGCTACCAACGCAGAGACCCAGTACTTC,CAAATNAETQYF,TRBV24-1,.,TRBJ2-5,.
TGCGCCAGCAGCTCCCACAGGGGGCAGTCCTACAATGAGCAGTTCTTC,CASSSHRGQSYNEQFF,TRBV5-1,TRBD1,TRBJ2-1,.
TGTGCCAGCAGCTTACGGACTAGCGGAGTTTCAGATACGCAGTATTTT,CASSLRTSGVSDTQYF,TRBV13,TRBD2,TRBJ2-3,.
TGTGCCTGGCACCGGGAAAATAGCGGGGGGGCAAATGAGCAGTTCTTC,CAWHRENSGGANEQFF,TRBV30,TRBD2,TRBJ2-1,.
TGTGCCAGCTCACCAGGCATCACCGGGGAGCTGTTTTTT,CASSPGITGELFF,TRBV18,.,TRBJ2-2,once
TGTGCCAGCAGACGACAGGGGGCAGATAGCTACACCTTC,CASRRQGADSYTF,TRBV3-1/TRBV3-2,TRBD1,TRBJ1-2,few
TGTGCCAGCAGCTTGGGGACTAGTGGCGGGGAGCTGTTTTTT,CASSLGTSGGELFF,TRBV11-3,TRBD2,TRBJ2-2,.
TGTGCCAGCAGTCCCCTCGCGGGGACTAATGAAAAACTGTTTTTT,CASSPLAGTNEKLFF,TRBV6-5,.,TRBJ1-4,once
TGTGCCAGCAGCCTCGGGACAGACCCTAGCAATCAGCCCCAGCATTTT,CASSLGTDPSNQPQHF,TRBV3-1/TRBV3-2,TRBD1,TRBJ1-5,.
TGTGCCAGTAGTATCGGCCCAACCAGGTATGGCTACACCTTC,CASSIGPTRYGYTF,TRBV19,.,TRBJ1-2,once
TGCGCCAGCAGCTTGGTCCCCCAAGGGCGGGGGGGGACTGAAGCTTTCTTT,CASSLVPQGRGGTEAFF,TRBV5-1,.,TRBJ1-1,once
TGTGCCAGCAGTTTGGGCCAGCCCCAGCATTTT,CASSLGQPQHF,TRBV12-3/TRBV12-4,.,TRBJ1-5,.
TGTGCAAGTCGCCCTAGACAGGCTGAAAAACTGTTTTTT,CASRPRQAEKLFF,TRBV12-2,.,TRBJ1-4,.
TGTGCCAGCAGCTTGGCAGATGCTACGCAGTATTTT,CASSLADATQYF,TRBV7-9,.,TRBJ2-3,once
TGCGCCAGCAGTGAAGGGGGCCGTTCCTACGAGCAGTACTTC,CASSEGGRSYEQYF,TRBV5-1,TRBD1,TRBJ2-7,.
TGTGCCAGCAGTGCAGGGTATCTTGGAAACACCATATATTTT,CASSAGYLGNTIYF,TRBV2,.,TRBJ1-3,.
TGTGCCAGCAGCGCCCTGGGGGGCACTGAAGCTTTCTTT,CASSALGGTEAFF,TRBV3-1/TRBV3-2,.,TRBJ1-1,.
TGTGCCAGTACCTCATTCGAATGGGGAGCTAATGAAAAACTGTTTTTT,CASTSFEWGANEKLFF,TRBV19,.,TRBJ1-4,.
TGTGCCAGTAGGGACAGGGTTTTCAATGAGCAGTTCTTC,CASRDRVFNEQFF,TRBV19,TRBD1,TRBJ2-1,.
TGTGCCAGCTCACCTACGCTGCGAGATACGCAGTATTTT,CASSPTLRDTQYF,TRBV18,.,TRBJ2-3,.
TGTGCCAGCAGTGAGTGGTTTTCGGGTGAAGCTTTCTTT,CASSEWFSGEAFF,TRBV2,.,TRBJ1-1,.
TGTGCCAGTAGTGTTAGTAGCGGGGGCGTTTATCATGAGCAGTTCTTC,CASSVSSGGVYHEQFF,TRBV19,TRBD2,TRBJ2-1,.
TGTGCCTGGAGTGTCGGACTAGCGGGGGTCACCGGGGAGCTGTTTTTT,CAWSVGLAGVTGELFF,TRBV30,TRBD2,TRBJ2-2,.
TGTGCCTGGAGCCGGGGGGCAGGGAAGACACCCCTCCACTTT,CAWSRGAGKTPLHF,TRBV30,.,TRBJ1-6,.
TGTGCCAGCAGCCCCGACCACCCAATGCGGGCAACAGATACGCAGTATTTT,CASSPDHPMRATDTQYF,TRBV4-2,.,TRBJ2-3,.
TGCGCCAGCAGGGAGGGGGGGCAGATTAATTCACCCCTCCACTTT,CASREGGQINSPLHF,TRBV5-1,.,TRBJ1-6,.
TGTGCCTGGAGTGCTCGCCAGGGAGGGGCAGATACGCAGTATTTT,CAWSARQGGADTQYF,TRBV30,TRBD2,TRBJ2-3,.
TGTGCCAGCAGCCCCCGGGTCCATACGCAGTATTTT,CASSPRVHTQYF,TRBV7-8,.,TRBJ2-3,.
TGTGCCAGCAGCTTGTCCGGGGGGCCCGTCAATGAGCAGTTCTTC,CASSLSGGPVNEQFF,TRBV7-8,.,TRBJ2-1,.
TGCGCCAGCAGTGAGAGGGGGGACAGGGGGGAGGACGCTTTCTTT,CASSERGDRGEDAFF,TRBV10-1,TRBD1,TRBJ1-1,.
TGTGCCAGCAGCTCGAACAACAGGGGAGACTATGGCTACACCTTC,CASSSNNRGDYGYTF,TRBV7-8,TRBD1,TRBJ1-2,.
TGTGCCACCAGCCCAACTCATGGCTCTGGAAACACCATATATTTT,CATSPTHGSGNTIYF,TRBV6-6,.,TRBJ1-3,few
TGTGCCAGCAGTGAAGGGGCGGGGGAGACCCAGTACTTC,CASSEGAGETQYF,TRBV2,.,TRBJ2-5,.
TGTGCCAGCAGTCTCGACAGGGGGCGCATAGATACGCAGTATTTT,CASSLDRGRIDTQYF,TRBV6-4,TRBD1,TRBJ2-3,.
TGTGCCAGCAGCCGCGGGACAGGGGATGAGCAGTTCTTC,CASSRGTGDEQFF,TRBV11-2,TRBD1,TRBJ2-1,.
TGTGCCAGCAGCTACGGACAGAGAATGTATGGCTACACCTTC,CASSYGQRMYGYTF,TRBV13,.,TRBJ1-2,.
TGTGCCAGCAGCCGACCGAGGGGGCTGAACACTGAAGCTTTCTTT,CASSRPRGLNTEAFF,TRBV4-2,TRBD1,TRBJ1-1,.
TGTGCCAGCAGCCATGGAGGGGGCAGGAACGAGCAGTACTTC,CASSHGGGRNEQYF,TRBV3-1/TRBV3-2,.,TRBJ2-7,.
TGTGCCACCAACAAGGGGCCGAGGAACACCGGGGAGCTGTTTTTT,CATNKGPRNTGELFF,TRBV11-3,.,TRBJ2-2,.
TGTGCCAGCAGCTTGGGGGGTACAGGAATACCTTATAGCAATCAGCCCCAGCATTTT,CASSLGGTGIPYSNQPQHF,TRBV5-6,.,TRBJ1-5,.
TGCAGCGTTGAAGTCCTCGCAGGGGGACACAACATTCAGTACTTC,CSVEVLAGGHNIQYF,TRBV29-1,TRBD1,TRBJ2-4,.
TGTGCCAGTCGGGACAGAAACACAGATACGCAGTATTTT,CASRDRNTDTQYF,TRBV19,TRBD1,TRBJ2-3,once
TGTGCCTGGAGTGGCCCCCTCAGCGGGGCGGGGGGGCAGTACTTC,CAWSGPLSGAGGQYF,TRBV30,TRBD2,TRBJ2-7,.
TGTGCCAGCAGCTTAGTAATCCGGGGGGCGTCCTACGAGCAGTACTTC,CASSLVIRGASYEQYF,TRBV11-2,.,TRBJ2-7,.
TGTGCCAGCAGCTTTAGAGATGAGAGAAACACTGAAGCTTTCTTT,CASSFRDERNTEAFF,TRBV7-9,.,TRBJ1-1,few
TGTGCCAGCACCCTTGCAGGGGATGGCTACACCTTC,CASTLAGDGYTF,TRBV12-3/TRBV12-4,.,TRBJ1-2,.
TGTGCCAGCCGCCGGGACAACTCCTACGAGCAGTACTTC,CASRRDNSYEQYF,TRBV7-9,.,TRBJ2-7,.